The 25 T cell receptor beta chains below all came from one sample that was sequenced in a study of blood T cell repertoires in COVID-19. Sequencing was performed with immunoSEQ multiplex PCR; in TCRdb, only in-frame clones are kept and a portion is missing. The sample includes about 87,000 clones, approximately 86% of them seen just once. The sequenced sample was peripheral blood. Receptors were obtained from a woman of 80 years or more with COVID-19, enrolled during active disease.

The V and J genes are TRBV7-2 and TRBJ2-3; possible D gene TRBD1, 6 bases. The CDR3 runs to 16 residues. Trimming cost V 3 bases and J 1 base, with 14 bases left between them. Germline lookup yields CDR1 SGHTA and CDR2 FQGNSA. This CDR3 is CASSFHTGIGTDTQYF. The DNA for the CDR3 is TGTGCCAGCAGCTTCCACACAGGGATTGGCACAGATACGCAGTATTTT.

This clone has more than one count but fewer than ten. The chain carries TRBV2 and TRBJ1-2; D remains ambiguous. Trimming pared 1 base from V and 4 bases from J, leaving 4 bases between. Per the germline V gene, CDR1 is SNHLY and CDR2 is FYNNEI. This CDR3 has 12 amino acids. CDR3: CASSEVIYGYTF. The CDR3, as DNA: TGTGCCAGCAGTGAAGTTATCTATGGCTACACCTTC. Full variable domain (remainder filled in from reference TRBV2 and TRBJ1-2): EPEVTQTPSHQVTQMGQEVILRCVPISNHLYFYWYRQILGQKVEFLVSFYNNEISEKSEIFDDQFSVERPDGSNFTLKIRSTKLEDSAMYFCASSEVIYGYTFGSGTRLTVV.

This chain uses TRBV2 with TRBJ1-3; D perhaps matches TRBD1 (6 bases). The CDR3 is made up of 14 amino acids. Per germline, CDR1 SNHLY and CDR2 FYNNEI. V was clipped by 3 bases and J by 4 bases, with 10 bases between them. CDR3: CASSDPTGGNTIYF. CDR3 nucleotide sequence: TGTGCCAGCAGTGACCCCACAGGGGGAAACACCATATATTTT.

V and J are TRBV18 and TRBJ2-1; the D gene is possibly TRBD1 (5 bases). This CDR3 contains 16 residues. Germline loops: CDR1 KGHSH, CDR2 LQKENI. Trimming stripped 3 bases from V and 8 bases from J, with 20 bases between. The CDR3 is CASSPFEVGLGHEQFF. In DNA, the CDR3 is TGTGCCAGCTCACCCTTCGAAGTGGGGTTGGGGCATGAGCAGTTCTTC.

The CDR3 DNA follows: TGTGCCAGCAGCGGCTTACTAGTGGGTGAGCAGTTCTTC. Its translation: CASSGLLVGEQFF. The chain employs TRBV9 and TRBJ2-1, with a tentative D call TRBD2 (5 bases). Germline CDR1 reads SGDLS; CDR2 reads YYNGEE. The CDR3 runs 13 residues. Trimming took off 3 bases at V and 9 bases at J, with 13 bases between the two ends.

V is TRBV7-9 and J is TRBJ1-6; possible D gene TRBD1, 5 bases. Trimming left V 6 bases short and J 0 bases short, with 15 bases between. The germline gives CDR1 SEHNR, CDR2 FQNEAQ (reference sequence). This CDR3 comprises 17 residues. The CDR3 DNA is TGTGCCAGCAGTTTCTCAGGGAGGAGCTCCTATAATTCACCCCTCCACTTT. It specifies CASSFSGRSSYNSPLHF.

The rearrangement links TRBV29-1 to TRBJ1-4, with a tentative D call TRBD1 (6 bases). Trimming removed 5 bases from V and 7 bases from J, with 14 bases in between. The CDR3 is 13 amino acids. Germline V gene sequence: CDR1 SQVTM, CDR2 ANQGSEA. CDR3 DNA sequence: TGCAGCGTTCTACAGGGTATGGGTGAAAAACTGTTTTTT. Its translation: CSVLQGMGEKLFF.

The chain uses TRBV12-3 or TRBV12-4 and TRBJ1-1; D is unresolved. CDR3 size: 13 residues. Trimming left V 3 bases short and J 4 bases short, with 9 bases between. The CDR3 sequence is CASSFSEGTEAFF. The CDR3 nucleotides are TGTGCCAGCAGTTTCTCGGAGGGCACTGAAGCTTTCTTT.

The rearrangement joins TRBV2 to TRBJ2-7, with TRBD1 identical over 8 bases. The CDR3 consists of 13 residues. Germline trimming cut 6 bases from V and 6 bases from J; bases unmatched to any gene: 7. The germline gives CDR1 SNHLY, CDR2 FYNNEI. CDR3 sequence reads: CASRPQGAGEQYF. CDR3 DNA: TGTGCCAGCAGACCCCAGGGGGCGGGCGAGCAGTACTTC.

J is TRBJ2-2 and V is TRBV7-3; 8 positions agree with TRBD2. V was pared by 2 bases and J by 4 bases, with 0 bases of the junction left unmatched. CDR3 length: 14 residues. Per germline, CDR1 SGHTA and CDR2 FQGTGA. The CDR3 coding sequence is TGTGCCAGCAGCTTACTAGCGGGCACCGGGGAGCTGTTTTTT. Translating gives CASSLLAGTGELFF.

The chain is built from TRBV2 and TRBJ2-3; D perhaps matches TRBD2 (5 bases). Germline loops: CDR1 SNHLY, CDR2 FYNNEI. The CDR3 runs 11 residues. Trimming took off 7 bases at V and 5 bases at J, with 7 bases between the two ends. CDR3 in DNA: TGTGCCAGCACCGCGGGAGATACGCAGTATTTT. Its translation is CASTAGDTQYF.

The chain recombines TRBV19 with TRBJ1-1; D unclear. The CDR3 loop spans 13 amino acids. The germline V gene encodes CDR1 LNHDA and CDR2 SQIVND (reference sequence). V shed 8 bases and J shed 1 base, with 11 bases lying between them. The CDR3 protein is CASLRLGNTEAFF. The DNA of the CDR3 is TGTGCCAGTCTCAGGCTGGGGAACACTGAAGCTTTCTTT.

The chain employs TRBV18 and TRBJ1-2; unclear D gene. Germline CDR1 and CDR2: KGHSH and LQKENI. CDR3 length: 13 residues. V dropped 3 bases and J dropped 4 bases, with 9 bases sitting between them. CDR3 region: CASSPSGFYGYTF. In DNA, the CDR3 is TGTGCCAGCTCACCGTCCGGGTTCTATGGCTACACCTTC.

This clone was seen a few times. This chain uses TRBV5-4 with TRBJ2-5; tentative D call: TRBD1 (6 bases). Trimming took off 0 bases at V and 4 bases at J, with 10 bases between the two ends. The CDR3 length is 14 residues. The germline V gene encodes CDR1 SGHNT and CDR2 YYREEE (reference sequence). The CDR3 sequence: CASSLDRAGETQYF. CDR3 nucleotide sequence: TGTGCCAGCAGCTTGGACAGGGCGGGAGAGACCCAGTACTTC.

CDR3 loop: CASSQLAGGPGDTQYF. The CDR3 bases are TGTGCCAGCAGCCAACTAGCGGGGGGGCCGGGAGATACGCAGTATTTT. The V call is TRBV3-1 (or the pseudogene TRBV3-2), the J call TRBJ2-3, with 12 bases identical to TRBD2. V lost 2 bases, J lost 5 bases, and 5 bases stayed unmatched. Germline loops: CDR1 LGHDT, CDR2 YNNKEL (reference sequence). There are 16 residues in the CDR3.

The V call is TRBV29-1, the J call TRBJ2-5; TRBD2 matches 8 bases. The V gene end was trimmed by 5 bases and the J gene end by 5 bases; junction bases not matched to a gene: 4. CDR1 SQVTM and CDR2 ANQGSEA come from the germline V gene. The CDR3 contains 12 residues. DNA for the CDR3: TGCAGCGTTCAAAGCGGGAGTGAGACCCAGTACTTC. Residues: CSVQSGSETQYF.

The V call is TRBV19, the J call TRBJ2-1; 10 bases line up with TRBD1. With V trimmed by 6 bases and J by 3 bases, 2 bases remained unmatched. The CDR3 totals 14 residues. Per the germline V gene, CDR1 is LNHDA and CDR2 is SQIVND (reference sequence). The CDR3 loop reads CASRTGGVYNEQFF. In nucleotides, the CDR3 is TGTGCCAGTAGGACAGGGGGCGTCTACAATGAGCAGTTCTTC.

This chain joins TRBV6-6 and TRBJ1-1, with D maybe TRBD1 (6 bases). Germline CDR1 and CDR2: MNHNY and SVGAGI (reference sequence). The CDR3 is 13 amino acids. V was trimmed by 6 bases and J by 5 bases, leaving 13 bases between them. The CDR3 DNA is TGTGCCAGCAGCGAAGGGGGGGGTACTGAAGCTTTCTTT. It encodes CASSEGGGTEAFF.

This chain links TRBV6-6 with TRBJ1-2; D not certain. V gave up 1 base and J gave up 7 bases, with 13 bases separating them. The germline V gene encodes CDR1 MNHNY and CDR2 SVGAGI (reference sequence). The CDR3 loop spans 14 amino acids. This CDR3 is CASSYYEGTGGYTF. The CDR3 DNA is TGTGCCAGCAGTTACTACGAGGGTACGGGTGGCTACACCTTC.

The chain combines TRBV15 with TRBJ2-7; 7 bases agree with TRBD1. CDR3 length: 13 residues. From germline, CDR1 is LNHNV and CDR2 YYDKDF (reference sequence). Trimming removed 6 bases from V and 2 bases from J; junction bases left unmatched: 4. CDR3 bases: TGTGCCACCAGTCCGGACAGGACCTACGAGCAGTACTTC. It codes for CATSPDRTYEQYF.

The gene calls are TRBV10-3 and TRBJ1-4; D is perhaps TRBD1 (6 bases). V gave up 6 bases and J gave up 5 bases, with 16 bases separating them. Germline-derived CDR1 and CDR2 are ENHRY and SYGVKD. This CDR3 region has 15 residues. For the CDR3, the DNA is TGTGCCATCAGCGTCACAGGGAACGAAAATGAAAAACTGTTTTTT. Its protein is CAISVTGNENEKLFF.

This clone appeared a single time. This rearrangement joins TRBV7-3 to TRBJ2-5, with 8 bases lining up with TRBD1. The CDR3 loop spans 16 amino acids. Germline CDR1 and CDR2: SGHTA and FQGTGA. With 1 base clipped from V and 1 base from J, the junction kept 5 bases outside the gene matches. Here the CDR3 reads CASSLNRQGPQETQYF. CDR3 in DNA: TGTGCCAGCAGCTTAAACCGACAGGGGCCCCAAGAGACCCAGTACTTC.

The chain employs TRBV7-2 and TRBJ1-2; possible D gene TRBD1, 6 bases. The V end was cut by 11 bases, the J end by 4 bases, with 20 bases between. The V gene's germline CDR1 is SGHTA and CDR2 FQGNSA. The CDR3 has 14 residues. CDR3 loop: CASNVGGRSYGYTF. The CDR3 DNA follows: TGTGCCTCAAACGTCGGGGGGCGTTCCTATGGCTACACCTTC.

This clone was observed a single time. The chain combines TRBV5-1 with TRBJ1-2; tentative D call: TRBD1 (5 bases). V gave up 0 bases and J gave up 4 bases, with 7 bases separating them. The CDR3 runs 13 residues. CDR1 and CDR2 from the germline V gene are SGHRS and YFSETQ. In DNA, the CDR3 is TGCGCCAGCAGCTTGGGACAGATCTATGGCTACACCTTC. This gives the protein CASSLGQIYGYTF.

The chain has TRBV27 and TRBJ1-2; D not resolved. This CDR3 contains 14 residues. V lost 3 bases and J lost 0, with 8 bases in between. Germline values: CDR1 MNHEY, CDR2 SMNVEV (reference sequence). CDR3 DNA: TGTGCCAGCAGTTTCAGGTCGTCTAACTATGGCTACACCTTC. This translates into CASSFRSSNYGYTF.